These T cell receptor beta chains were read from a single sample in a study of blood T cell repertoires in COVID-19. Profiling relied on immunoSEQ multiplex PCR, and the TCRdb table lists in-frame clones only, not all of them. This table has under 300,000 clones, roughly 87% appearing once. The sequencing input was peripheral blood. All receptors come from a woman aged 25 to 39 with acute or convalescent COVID-19. CDR3s include the opening cysteine and the closing phenylalanine or tryptophan. Each record gives: CDR3 DNA, CDR3 protein, clone size, D gene, J gene, V gene. The D gene is left open where the match is weak. Clone sizes are given selectively: once, few, many, or a class where the clone is expanded.

cdr3_nt: TGTGCCAGCAGCCAAGAATCAGCGCCAAACTACGAGCAGTACTTC; cdr3_aa: CASSQESAPNYEQYF; clone_size: few; d_call: NA; j_call: TRBJ2-7; v_call: TRBV4-2
cdr3_nt: TGTGCCAGCAGCGTTGCAGGGGGCTCTGGCTACACCTTC; cdr3_aa: CASSVAGGSGYTF; clone_size: NA; d_call: TRBD1; j_call: TRBJ1-2; v_call: TRBV9
cdr3_nt: TGTGCCAGCAGCGCCCAGGACAGGGGGAGTGATACGCAGTATTTT; cdr3_aa: CASSAQDRGSDTQYF; clone_size: once; d_call: TRBD1; j_call: TRBJ2-3; v_call: TRBV9
cdr3_nt: TGTGCCAGCAGTGAGTGGCGTCTAGCAAACTACGAGCAGTACTTC; cdr3_aa: CASSEWRLANYEQYF; clone_size: NA; d_call: NA; j_call: TRBJ2-7; v_call: TRBV25-1
cdr3_nt: TGTGCCAGCAGCGCCGGACAGTATAGCAATCAGCCCCAGCATTTT; cdr3_aa: CASSAGQYSNQPQHF; clone_size: few; d_call: NA; j_call: TRBJ1-5; v_call: TRBV9
cdr3_nt: TGCGCCAGCAGCTTGGGGGACAGGGGTAATTCACCCCTCCACTTT; cdr3_aa: CASSLGDRGNSPLHF; clone_size: NA; d_call: TRBD1; j_call: TRBJ1-6; v_call: TRBV5-1
cdr3_nt: TGCAGCGTTGCGCAGGGGGTGAACACCGGGGAGCTGTTTTTT; cdr3_aa: CSVAQGVNTGELFF; clone_size: NA; d_call: TRBD1; j_call: TRBJ2-2; v_call: TRBV29-1
cdr3_nt: TGTGCCAGCAGTTACGCGATCTCCCACCGTAGCTCCTACAATGAGCAGTTCTTC; cdr3_aa: CASSYAISHRSSYNEQFF; clone_size: NA; d_call: NA; j_call: TRBJ2-1; v_call: TRBV6-2/TRBV6-3
cdr3_nt: TGTGCCATCAGGAACAGTCTGAACACTGAAGCTTTCTTT; cdr3_aa: CAIRNSLNTEAFF; clone_size: NA; d_call: NA; j_call: TRBJ1-1; v_call: TRBV10-3
cdr3_nt: TGTGCCAGCAGCGGAAGACTAGCGACCTACAATGAGCAGTTCTTC; cdr3_aa: CASSGRLATYNEQFF; clone_size: NA; d_call: TRBD2; j_call: TRBJ2-1; v_call: TRBV9
cdr3_nt: TGTGCCAGCAGCCCGAGGGGACTAGCGGGAGCAGATACGCAGTATTTT; cdr3_aa: CASSPRGLAGADTQYF; clone_size: NA; d_call: TRBD2; j_call: TRBJ2-3; v_call: TRBV7-2
cdr3_nt: TGTGCCAGCAGTGACGGGACGGGAGCAAGCTACAATGAGCAGTTCTTC; cdr3_aa: CASSDGTGASYNEQFF; clone_size: once; d_call: NA; j_call: TRBJ2-1; v_call: TRBV6-4
cdr3_nt: TGTGCCAGCAGCCTTAGCGCTTCCTACGAGCAGTACTTC; cdr3_aa: CASSLSASYEQYF; clone_size: NA; d_call: NA; j_call: TRBJ2-7; v_call: TRBV5-8
cdr3_nt: TGCGCCAGCAGCTCCCTAGCGGGAGTTTCGGGCTCCTACAATGAGCAGTTCTTC; cdr3_aa: CASSSLAGVSGSYNEQFF; clone_size: NA; d_call: TRBD2; j_call: TRBJ2-1; v_call: TRBV5-1
cdr3_nt: TGCGCCAGCAGCGGATCAGGGAACTCTGGGGCCAACGTCCTGACTTTC; cdr3_aa: CASSGSGNSGANVLTF; clone_size: NA; d_call: NA; j_call: TRBJ2-6; v_call: TRBV5-1
cdr3_nt: TGTGCCAGCAGCTTGGCAGGGGGCGAGACCCAGTACTTC; cdr3_aa: CASSLAGGETQYF; clone_size: NA; d_call: TRBD1; j_call: TRBJ2-5; v_call: TRBV5-4